The 20 T cell receptor beta chains presented below share a single source sample, sequenced in a study of CD8 T cells in ankylosing spondylitis. Study-wide points: Among TCR beta sequences, a motif of about 8 highly homologous variants appeared characteristic of ankylosing spondylitis blood.

The antigens these receptors bind are not known. TCRdb re-called the 5' RACE reads with MiXCR, one entry per CDR3 protein. This table holds more than 500,000 distinct CDR3 sequences, approximately 5.3% found once. The sample comprised blood, either unsorted or a sorted T cell fraction (not recorded which). These receptors were obtained from a male donor with ankylosing spondylitis.

There are many counts of this clonotype. This rearrangement joins TRBV28 to TRBJ2-3; TRBD2 agrees at 12 bases. The CDR3 contains 13 residues. The V segment lost 7 bases and the J segment 9 bases; nucleotides outside the gene matches: 5. CDR1 is MDHEN, CDR2 SYDVKM, per germline. CDR3 DNA sequence: TGTGCCAGCAACAGACTAGCGGGGGAGACGCAGTATTTT. Its protein is CASNRLAGETQYF. The variable domain in full, with the rest retrieved from reference TRBV28 and TRBJ2-3, is DVKVTQSSRYLVKRTGEKVFLECVQDMDHENMFWYRQDPGLGLRLIYFSYDVKMKEKGDIPEGYSVSREKKERFSLILESASTNQTSMYLCASNRLAGETQYFGPGTRLTVL.

In its sample, this clonotype was seen many times. The junction departs from the called germline gene at one end, perhaps through a read error. The V gene is TRBV5-1, the J gene TRBJ2-4; 7 bases are shared with TRBD1. CDR3 length: 16 residues. In germline, CDR1 is SGHRS, CDR2 YFSETQ. CDR3 amino acids: CASSQLDRAPKNIQYF. The CDR3 region has the DNA TGCGCCAGCAGCCAGCTAGACAGGGCCCCCAAGAACATTCAGTACTTC.

This clonotype has ten or more counts. This rearrangement joins TRBV7-3 to TRBJ1-1; D call uncertain. The CDR3 contains 13 residues. The V and J ends lost 4 bases and 3 bases respectively, with 9 bases between them. From germline, CDR1 is SGHTA and CDR2 FQGTGA. The DNA of the CDR3 is TGTGCCAGCAGCTCCAGAATCGACACTGAAGCTTTCTTT. As protein: CASSSRIDTEAFF.

This clonotype was detected ten times or more. This chain uses TRBV14 with TRBJ1-2; unclear D gene. V was shortened by 2 bases and J by 4 bases, with 11 bases between the two germline ends. CDR1 is SGHDN, CDR2 FVKESK, per germline. The CDR3 spans 14 residues. CDR3 nucleotide sequence: TGTGCCAGCAGCCAACTGAGTGGCGGCTATGGCTACACCTTC. This translates into CASSQLSGGYGYTF.

This clonotype has at least ten counts. This chain connects TRBV10-3 to TRBJ2-7; 9 positions match TRBD1. V shed 5 bases, J shed 0 bases, and the junction held 5 bases outside the gene matches. Germline values: CDR1 ENHRY, CDR2 SYGVKD. The CDR3 length is 15 residues. CDR3 protein: CAISRTGESSYEQYF. CDR3 DNA sequence: TGTGCCATCAGTCGGACAGGGGAGAGCTCCTACGAGCAGTACTTC.

With regard to this clonotype: A much larger clonotype is one base distant, so this may be a read error. V is TRBV4-2 and J is TRBJ2-1; maybe TRBD2 (6 bases). The CDR3 runs 13 residues. CDR1 LGHNA and CDR2 YNFKEQ come from the germline V gene. The CDR3 DNA follows: TGTGCCAGCAGACAGGAGGGGACGGATGAGCAGCTCTTC. It specifies CASRQEGTDEQLF.

This clonotype was detected many times. V is TRBV29-1 and J is TRBJ2-5; 7 nucleotides match TRBD1. In germline, CDR1 is SQVTM, CDR2 ANQGSEA. CDR3 length: 15 amino acids. Trimming cost V 0 bases and J 5 bases; bases outside gene matches: 9. The CDR3 nucleotides are TGCAGCGTTGAAGAGAGGGGGACAGTCAGGGAGACCCAGTACTTC. Protein: CSVEERGTVRETQYF. Full variable domain (remainder filled in from reference TRBV29-1 and TRBJ2-5): SAVISQKPSRDICQRGTSLTIQCQVDSQVTMMFWYRQQPGQSLTLIATANQGSEATYESGFVIDKFPISRPNLTFSTLTVSNMSPEDSSIYLCSVEERGTVRETQYFGPGTRLLVL.

This clonotype has a handful of counts. This chain uses TRBV5-5 with TRBJ2-3, with TRBD1 identical over 9 bases. Germline V gene sequence: CDR1 SGHKS, CDR2 YYEKEE (reference sequence). Trimming cost V 4 bases and J 9 bases; bases outside gene matches: 15. This CDR3 is built from 16 residues. Here the CDR3 DNA reads TGTGCCAGCAGCCCGGACAGGGGCCCTTTCAGGGGGACGCAGTATTTT. Amino acid sequence: CASSPDRGPFRGTQYF.

This clonotype was detected many times. The chain combines TRBV5-8 with TRBJ1-2; possible D gene TRBD1, 5 bases. V lost 4 bases and J 4 bases, leaving 20 bases between the germline ends. The CDR3 covers 16 residues. Germline V lookup: CDR1 SGHTS, CDR2 YDEGEE. The CDR3, as DNA: TGTGCCAGCAGCCCTACCTCAGGGTTTTGGGGCTATGGCTACACCTTC. Translated: CASSPTSGFWGYGYTF.

This clonotype appeared many times. The CDR3: CASSLPQGEGHTGELFF. In DNA form, the CDR3 reads TGCGCCAGCAGCTTACCCCAGGGGGAAGGTCACACCGGGGAGCTGTTTTTT. The chain carries TRBV5-1 and TRBJ2-2; 7 nucleotides line up with TRBD1. This CDR3 has 17 residues. Germline loops: CDR1 SGHRS, CDR2 YFSETQ. The junction had 10 bases not matched to a gene; V was cut back by 2 bases and J by 3 bases. The whole variable domain, remainder taken from reference TRBV5-1 and TRBJ2-2, is KAGVTQTPRYLIKTRGQQVTLSCSPISGHRSVSWYQQTPGQGLQFLFEYFSETQRNKGNFPGRFSGRQFSNSRSEMNVSTLELGDSALYLCASSLPQGEGHTGELFFGEGSRLTVL.

This clonotype appeared many times. The chain joins TRBV6-2 or TRBV6-3 to TRBJ1-1, with D unresolved. This CDR3 is 15 amino acids long. Deletions cut 2 bases from V and 0 bases from J, with 10 bases between. CDR1 and CDR2 from the germline V gene are MNHEY and SVGEGT. This chain's CDR3 is CASSYPGRVNTEAFF. CDR3 DNA sequence: TGTGCCAGCAGTTACCCCGGACGGGTGAACACTGAAGCTTTCTTT.

The chain has TRBV10-1 and TRBJ1-6, with D maybe TRBD1 (6 bases). CDR1 WNHNN and CDR2 SYGVQD come from the germline V gene (reference sequence). The V and J ends lost 5 bases and 5 bases respectively, with 19 bases between them. The CDR3 consists of 17 residues. DNA of the CDR3: TGCGCCAGCAGTTCCTCAAAGGGGGACGGAGATAATTCACCCCTCCACTTT. It encodes CASSSSKGDGDNSPLHF.

There are many counts of this clonotype. The genes are TRBV25-1 and TRBJ1-1, with D perhaps TRBD1 (6 bases). V shed 1 base and J shed 1 base, with 10 bases lying between them. CDR1 is MGHDK and CDR2 is SYGVNS in the germline V gene. The CDR3 has 15 residues. The CDR3 spells CASSEFGGANTEAFF. The CDR3, as DNA: TGTGCCAGCAGTGAATTCGGGGGCGCGAACACTGAAGCTTTCTTT.

This clonotype was recorded at least ten times. This chain joins TRBV27 and TRBJ2-1; 9 positions agree with TRBD2. V lost 0 bases, J lost 3 bases, and 3 bases stayed unmatched. This CDR3 contains 16 residues. Germline lookup yields CDR1 MNHEY and CDR2 SMNVEV (reference sequence). Here the CDR3 reads CASSLSPSGVYNEQFF. CDR3 sequence (DNA): TGTGCCAGCAGTTTATCCCCTAGCGGGGTCTACAATGAGCAGTTCTTC.

In its sample, this clonotype was seen many times. This chain joins TRBV5-1 and TRBJ1-2; D is unclear. This CDR3 is 15 amino acids long. The ends were cut back, 0 bases at V and 8 bases at J, with 17 bases in the middle. Germline loops: CDR1 SGHRS, CDR2 YFSETQ. The CDR3 coding sequence is TGCGCCAGCAGCTTGGGCGAAGAGGGCCCTGGAGGCTACACCTTC. Protein: CASSLGEEGPGGYTF.

This clonotype was seen ten or more times. Here the CDR3 reads CASSEYPPGFEAFF. The CDR3 DNA reads TGTGCCAGCAGTGAATACCCCCCAGGATTTGAAGCTTTCTTT. The chain has TRBV25-1 and TRBJ1-1; D remains ambiguous. The CDR3 loop spans 14 amino acids. Germline V gene data show CDR1 as MGHDK and CDR2 as SYGVNS. V was pared by 0 bases and J by 7 bases, with 12 bases between.

This clonotype was seen ten or more times. The chain has TRBV20-1 and TRBJ2-7; 7 bases are shared with TRBD2. The germline CDR1 and CDR2 sequences are DFQATT and SNEGSKA (reference sequence). The CDR3 extends over 14 amino acids. Trimming removed 3 bases from V and 0 bases from J; junction bases left unmatched: 5. The CDR3 region has the DNA TGCAGTGCTAGGGGGAGGGGAAGCTCCTACGAGCAGTACTTC. Its translation is CSARGRGSSYEQYF.

This clonotype was recorded at least ten times. V gene TRBV5-1 combines with J gene TRBJ2-5; tentative D call: TRBD2 (5 bases). CDR1 and CDR2 (germline): SGHRS, YFSETQ. The CDR3 is 14 residues long. Trimming removed 3 bases at V and 5 bases at J, with 14 bases between. For the CDR3, the DNA is TGCGCCAGCAGCTCCCCTCGGGGAAGCGAGACCCAGTACTTC. This sequence encodes CASSSPRGSETQYF. The full variable domain, rest sourced from reference TRBV5-1 and TRBJ2-5, is KAGVTQTPRYLIKTRGQQVTLSCSPISGHRSVSWYQQTPGQGLQFLFEYFSETQRNKGNFPGRFSGRQFSNSRSEMNVSTLELGDSALYLCASSSPRGSETQYFGPGTRLLVL.

This clonotype was picked up many times. This CDR3 reads CASSLRSGPYTGELFF. The CDR3 bases are TGTGCCAGCAGTTTACGGAGCGGGCCATACACCGGGGAGCTGTTTTTT. This chain joins TRBV12-3 or TRBV12-4 and TRBJ2-2; tentatively, D is TRBD2 (6 bases). With 2 bases removed from V and 3 bases from J, the gap between germline ends came to 13 bases. There are 16 residues in the CDR3.

The sample holds many counts of this clonotype. The CDR3 protein is CASSGDTSGNTIYF. The CDR3 DNA is TGCGCCAGCAGCGGGGATACCTCTGGAAACACCATATATTTT. The J gene is TRBJ1-3, the V gene TRBV5-1, with D hard to call. Trimming took 4 bases from V and 0 from J, leaving 8 bases between them. CDR1 SGHRS and CDR2 YFSETQ come from the germline V gene. CDR3 length: 14 residues.